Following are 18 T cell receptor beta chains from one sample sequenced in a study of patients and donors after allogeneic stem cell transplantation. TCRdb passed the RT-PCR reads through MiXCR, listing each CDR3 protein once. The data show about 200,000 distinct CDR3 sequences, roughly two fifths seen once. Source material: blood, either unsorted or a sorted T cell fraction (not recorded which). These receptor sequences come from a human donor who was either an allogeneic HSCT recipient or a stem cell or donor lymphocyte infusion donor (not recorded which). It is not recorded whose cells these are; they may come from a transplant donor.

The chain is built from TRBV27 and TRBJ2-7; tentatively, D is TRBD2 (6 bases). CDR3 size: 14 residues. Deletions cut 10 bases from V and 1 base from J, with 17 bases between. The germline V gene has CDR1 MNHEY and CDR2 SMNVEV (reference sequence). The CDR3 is CATLGGALSYEQYF. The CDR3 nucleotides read TGTGCCACCCTCGGGGGTGCTCTTTCCTACGAGCAGTACTTC.

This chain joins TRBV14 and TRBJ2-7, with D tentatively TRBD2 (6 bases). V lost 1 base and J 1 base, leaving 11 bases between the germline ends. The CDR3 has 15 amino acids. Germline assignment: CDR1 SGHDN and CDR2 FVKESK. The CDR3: CASSQGWEVSYEQYF. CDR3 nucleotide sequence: TGTGCCAGCAGCCAAGGGTGGGAGGTTTCCTACGAGCAGTACTTC.

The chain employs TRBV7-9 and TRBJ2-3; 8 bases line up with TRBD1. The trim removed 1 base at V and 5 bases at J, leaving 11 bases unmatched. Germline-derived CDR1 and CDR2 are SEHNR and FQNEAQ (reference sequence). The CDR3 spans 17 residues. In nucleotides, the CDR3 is TGTGCCAGCAGCTTAGACCTCCAGGGGGCGGGACGAGATACGCAGTATTTT. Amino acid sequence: CASSLDLQGAGRDTQYF.

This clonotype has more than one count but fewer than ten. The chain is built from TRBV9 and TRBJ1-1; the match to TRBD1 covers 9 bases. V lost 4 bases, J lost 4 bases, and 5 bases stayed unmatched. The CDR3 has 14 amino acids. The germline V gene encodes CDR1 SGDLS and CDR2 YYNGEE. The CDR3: CASSPQTGGTEAFF. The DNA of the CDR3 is TGTGCCAGCAGCCCTCAGACAGGGGGCACTGAAGCTTTCTTT. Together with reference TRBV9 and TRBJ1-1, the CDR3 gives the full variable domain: DSGVTQTPKHLITATGQRVTLRCSPRSGDLSVYWYQQSLDQGLQFLIQYYNGEERAKGNILERFSAQQFPDLHSELNLSSLELGDSALYFCASSPQTGGTEAFFGQGTRLTVV.

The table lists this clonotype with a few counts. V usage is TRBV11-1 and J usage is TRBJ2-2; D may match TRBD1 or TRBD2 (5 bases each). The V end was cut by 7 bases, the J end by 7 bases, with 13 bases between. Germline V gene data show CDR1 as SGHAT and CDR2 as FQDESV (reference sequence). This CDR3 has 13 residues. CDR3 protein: CASKSTGRGELFF. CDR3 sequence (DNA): TGTGCCAGCAAATCGACGGGGCGCGGGGAGCTGTTTTTT.

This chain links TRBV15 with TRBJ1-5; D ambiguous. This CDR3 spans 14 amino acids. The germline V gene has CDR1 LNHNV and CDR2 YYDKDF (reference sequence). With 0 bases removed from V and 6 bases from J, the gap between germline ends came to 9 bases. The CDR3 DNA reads TGTGCCACCAGCAGAGAGGAGAGGGTTCAGCCCCAGCATTTT. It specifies CATSREERVQPQHF. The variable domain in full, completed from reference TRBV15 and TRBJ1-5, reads DAMVIQNPRYQVTQFGKPVTLSCSQTLNHNVMYWYQQKSSQAPKLLFHYYDKDFNNEADTPDNFQSRRPNTSFCFLDIRSPGLGDTAMYLCATSREERVQPQHFGDGTRLSIL.

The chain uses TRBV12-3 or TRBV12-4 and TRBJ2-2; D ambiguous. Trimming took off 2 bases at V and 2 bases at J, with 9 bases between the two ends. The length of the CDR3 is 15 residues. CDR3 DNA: TGTGCCAGCAGTTTACTCTGGCACAACACCGGGGAGCTGTTTTTT. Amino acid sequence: CASSLLWHNTGELFF.

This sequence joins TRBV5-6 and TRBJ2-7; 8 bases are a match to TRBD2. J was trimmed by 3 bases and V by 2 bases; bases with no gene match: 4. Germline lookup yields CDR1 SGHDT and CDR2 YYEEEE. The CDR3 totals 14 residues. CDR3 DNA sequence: TGTGCCAGCAGCTTCTCCAGCGGGAGCTACGAGCAGTACTTC. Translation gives CASSFSSGSYEQYF.

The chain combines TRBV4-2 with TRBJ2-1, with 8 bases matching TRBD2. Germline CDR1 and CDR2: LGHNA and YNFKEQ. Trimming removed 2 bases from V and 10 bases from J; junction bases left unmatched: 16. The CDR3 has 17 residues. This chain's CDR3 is CASSQQLAGPLTGEQFF. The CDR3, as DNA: TGTGCCAGCAGCCAACAATTAGCGGGACCTCTGACGGGCGAGCAGTTCTTC.

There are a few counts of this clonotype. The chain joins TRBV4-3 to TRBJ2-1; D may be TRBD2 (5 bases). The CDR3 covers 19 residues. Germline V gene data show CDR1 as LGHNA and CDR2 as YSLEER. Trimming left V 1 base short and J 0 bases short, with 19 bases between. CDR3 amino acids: CASSQVWTSQRASYNEQFF. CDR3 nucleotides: TGCGCCAGCAGCCAAGTGTGGACTTCCCAGAGAGCCTCCTACAATGAGCAGTTCTTC.

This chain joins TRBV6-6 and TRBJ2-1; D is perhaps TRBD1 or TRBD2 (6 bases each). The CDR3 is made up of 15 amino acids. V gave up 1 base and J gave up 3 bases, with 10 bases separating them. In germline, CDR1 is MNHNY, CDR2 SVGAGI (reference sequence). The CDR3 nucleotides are TGTGCCAGCAGTTACTTCGAGGGGGGCTACAATGAGCAGTTCTTC. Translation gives CASSYFEGGYNEQFF.

CDR3 in DNA: TGTGCCAGCAGTTCGGGGCCCGGCTACACCTTC. Amino acids: CASSSGPGYTF. The V call is TRBV12-3 or TRBV12-4, the J call TRBJ1-2; D might be TRBD1 (5 bases). The V end lost 4 bases, the J end lost 8 bases, and 8 bases lay between the germline ends. The CDR3 is 11 residues long.

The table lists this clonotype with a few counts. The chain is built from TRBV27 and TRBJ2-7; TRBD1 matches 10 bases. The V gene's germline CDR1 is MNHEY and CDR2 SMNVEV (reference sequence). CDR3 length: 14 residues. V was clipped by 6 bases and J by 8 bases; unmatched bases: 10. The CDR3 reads CASSSDRGPLKQYF. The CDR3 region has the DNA TGTGCCAGCAGCTCCGACAGGGGGCCCCTCAAGCAGTACTTC.

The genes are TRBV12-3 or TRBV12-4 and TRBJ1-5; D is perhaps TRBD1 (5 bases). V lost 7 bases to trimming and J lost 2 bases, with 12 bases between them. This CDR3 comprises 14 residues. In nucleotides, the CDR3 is TGTGCCAGCACCGGGGGGAATGGCAATCAGCCCCAGCATTTT. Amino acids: CASTGGNGNQPQHF.

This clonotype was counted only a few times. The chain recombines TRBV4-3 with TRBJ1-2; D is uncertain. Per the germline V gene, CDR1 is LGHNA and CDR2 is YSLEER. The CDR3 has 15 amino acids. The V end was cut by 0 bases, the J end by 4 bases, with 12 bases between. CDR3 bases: TGCGCCAGCAGCCAAGACGCTGGGCAGACCTATGGCTACACCTTC. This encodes CASSQDAGQTYGYTF.

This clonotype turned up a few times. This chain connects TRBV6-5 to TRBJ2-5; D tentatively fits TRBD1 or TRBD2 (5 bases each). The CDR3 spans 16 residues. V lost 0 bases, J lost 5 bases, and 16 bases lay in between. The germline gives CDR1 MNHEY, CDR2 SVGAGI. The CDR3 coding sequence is TGTGCCAGCAGTTACTCGATGCCCCTAGCAGGGGAGACCCAGTACTTC. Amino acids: CASSYSMPLAGETQYF.

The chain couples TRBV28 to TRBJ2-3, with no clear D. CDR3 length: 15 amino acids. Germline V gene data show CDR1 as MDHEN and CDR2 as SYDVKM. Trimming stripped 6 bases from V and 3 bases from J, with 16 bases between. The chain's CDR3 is CASRPDGKKTDTQYF. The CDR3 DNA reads TGTGCCAGCAGACCGGACGGAAAGAAAACAGATACGCAGTATTTT.

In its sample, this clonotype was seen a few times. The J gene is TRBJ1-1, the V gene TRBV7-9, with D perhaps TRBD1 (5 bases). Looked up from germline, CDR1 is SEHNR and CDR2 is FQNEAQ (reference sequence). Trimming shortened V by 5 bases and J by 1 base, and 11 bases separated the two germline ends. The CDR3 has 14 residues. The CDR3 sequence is CASSPTRENTEAFF. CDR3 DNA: TGTGCCAGCAGCCCAACCAGGGAGAACACTGAAGCTTTCTTT.